This T cell receptor beta chain was profiled in a study of blood T cell repertoires in COVID-19. Study at large: Italy, Spain and the United States were the sources of the convalescent and acute COVID-19 samples. T cells, B-cell-depleted T cells, or PBMCs provided the cDNA or gDNA that served as material.

Unmatched junction bases numbered 9, after V lost 5 bases and J lost 7 bases. Germline assignment: CDR1 LNHDA and CDR2 SQIVND (reference sequence). This CDR3 has 15 residues. Original data processing: The authors estimated nucleated cell counts from reference gene primer amplification. TCRdb's table, derived via immunoSEQ multiplex PCR, lists solely in-frame clones and lacks some. D and trimming come from the DNA, and the V and J calls and clone size come from that table. The sample consists of fewer than 55,000 clones, approximately 85% of them appearing once. Seattle patient enrollment occurred during active infection, with longitudinal follow-up thereafter.

This TCR was sampled from an elderly woman with COVID-19, enrolled during active disease. V usage is TRBV19 and J usage is TRBJ1-2, with 11 bases fitting TRBD1. Sequenced material: peripheral blood. CDR3: CASSATDRGRGGYTF. In DNA form, the CDR3 reads TGTGCCAGTAGTGCTACGGACAGGGGGCGTGGTGGCTACACCTTC.